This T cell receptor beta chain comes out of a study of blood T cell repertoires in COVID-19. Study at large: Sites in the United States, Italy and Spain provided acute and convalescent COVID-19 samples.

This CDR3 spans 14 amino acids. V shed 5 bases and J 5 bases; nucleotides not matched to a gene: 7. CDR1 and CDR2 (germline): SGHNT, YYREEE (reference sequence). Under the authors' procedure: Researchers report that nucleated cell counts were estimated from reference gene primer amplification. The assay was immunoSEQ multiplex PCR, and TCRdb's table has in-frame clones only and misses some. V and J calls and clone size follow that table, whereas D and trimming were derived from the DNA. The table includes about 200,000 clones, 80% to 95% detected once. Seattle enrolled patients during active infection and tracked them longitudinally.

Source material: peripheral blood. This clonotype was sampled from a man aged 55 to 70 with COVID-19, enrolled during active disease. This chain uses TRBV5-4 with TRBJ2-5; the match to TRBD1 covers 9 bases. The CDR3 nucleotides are TGTGCCAGCAGAAGTACAGGGGGCAGGGAGACCCAGTACTTC. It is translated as CASRSTGGRETQYF. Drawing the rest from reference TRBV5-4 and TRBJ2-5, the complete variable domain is ETGVTQSPTHLIKTRGQQVTLRCSSQSGHNTVSWYQQALGQGPQFIFQYYREEENGRGNFPPRFSGLQFPNYSSELNVNALELDDSALYLCASRSTGGRETQYFGPGTRLLVL.